One and the same sample provided the 27 T cell receptor beta chains below, sequenced in a study of identical twins. TCRdb fed the 5' RACE reads into MiXCR, producing one record per CDR3 protein. The table has a few hundred thousand distinct CDR3 sequences, around 9.6% seen once. Separately, the same data were catalogued under a study of yellow fever vaccine responses in identical twins.

Sequencing used PBMCs. Receptors originate from a woman aged 18-30 years in good health.

V and J are TRBV24-1 and TRBJ2-3; TRBD1 might be the D (6 bases). This CDR3 has 18 residues. Germline CDR1 KGHDR, CDR2 SFDVKD. Trimming left V 3 bases short and J 2 bases short, with 20 bases between. CDR3 protein: CATSDPLGGPGYTDTQYF. The CDR3 DNA reads as TGTGCCACCAGTGATCCCCTTGGGGGCCCCGGGTACACAGATACGCAGTATTTT.

The V and J genes are TRBV9 and TRBJ2-2; 7 bases match TRBD2. CDR1 and CDR2 from the germline V gene are SGDLS and YYNGEE. This CDR3 has 15 residues. J lost 3 bases, V lost 0 bases, and 2 bases had no gene match. The CDR3 region is CASSVGGGHTGELFF. In DNA form, the CDR3 reads TGTGCCAGCAGCGTAGGGGGGGGTCACACCGGGGAGCTGTTTTTT.

The chain carries TRBV7-3 and TRBJ2-7, with D possibly matching TRBD2 (5 bases). CDR3 size: 14 residues. The V gene's germline CDR1 is SGHTA and CDR2 FQGTGA. Between the trimmed V and J ends, which lost 2 bases and 6 bases, there was a span of 14 bases. As DNA, the CDR3 is TGTGCCAGCAGCTTATCAGGTGGGAGTAGCGAGCAGTACTTC. It yields the protein CASSLSGGSSEQYF.

The J gene is TRBJ2-3, the V gene TRBV20-1; D might be TRBD2 (6 bases). From germline, CDR1 is DFQATT and CDR2 SNEGSKA (reference sequence). Trimming stripped 0 bases from V and 1 base from J, with 11 bases between. The CDR3 has 15 amino acids. CDR3 residues: CSARELARGTDTQYF. Written as DNA, the CDR3 is TGCAGTGCTAGAGAACTAGCCCGCGGCACAGATACGCAGTATTTT.

This clonotype showed up just a few times. V usage is TRBV10-3 and J usage is TRBJ2-3, with D possibly being TRBD2 (6 bases). CDR1 is ENHRY and CDR2 is SYGVKD in the germline V gene. Deletions cut 2 bases from V and 4 bases from J, with 16 bases between. The CDR3 runs 16 residues. For the CDR3, the DNA is TGTGCCATCAGTGAGGGGACTGGAAAGGGCCCAGATACGCAGTATTTT. Protein product: CAISEGTGKGPDTQYF.

This clonotype came up a few times. The rearrangement links TRBV27 to TRBJ2-7; TRBD1 matches 9 bases. The CDR3 covers 13 residues. The trim removed 5 bases at V and 7 bases at J, leaving 6 bases unmatched. Per germline, CDR1 MNHEY and CDR2 SMNVEV (reference sequence). In DNA, the CDR3 is TGTGCCAGCAGTGGTGGGACAGGGTGGGAGCAGTACTTC. Encoded protein: CASSGGTGWEQYF.

This clonotype was recorded a few times. This chain links TRBV3-1 with TRBJ2-3; D is tentatively TRBD1 or TRBD2 (5 bases each). Looked up from germline, CDR1 is LGHDT and CDR2 is YNNKEL (reference sequence). This CDR3 region has 12 residues. The germline V and J ends were trimmed by 6 bases and 5 bases, with 9 bases remaining between them. The DNA of the CDR3 is TGTGCCAGCAGTTGGGACCTAGATACGCAGTATTTT. Protein product: CASSWDLDTQYF.

This clonotype appeared many times. V is TRBV12-3 or TRBV12-4 and J is TRBJ1-5; 7 bases align to TRBD1. The CDR3 has 15 residues. V lost 6 bases, J lost 0 bases, and 5 bases stayed unmatched. The CDR3 nucleotides are TGTGCCAGCAGCCCCAGGGGGTATAGCAATCAGCCCCAGCATTTT. As protein: CASSPRGYSNQPQHF.

Written as DNA, the CDR3 is TGCGCCAGCAGTGATGGTAGCGGGAGCTACGAGCAGTACTTC. This sequence encodes CASSDGSGSYEQYF. The rearrangement joins TRBV10-1 to TRBJ2-7; 9 positions agree with TRBD2. This CDR3 contains 14 residues. Germline V gene sequence: CDR1 WNHNN, CDR2 SYGVQD (reference sequence). V gave up 3 bases and J gave up 3 bases; unmatched junction bases: 3.

This clonotype was detected a few times. V and J are TRBV4-2 and TRBJ1-1; D unresolved. V shed 0 bases and J shed 5 bases, with 16 bases lying between them. This CDR3 spans 16 amino acids. Per the germline V gene, CDR1 is LGHNA and CDR2 is YNFKEQ. As DNA, the CDR3 is TGTGCCAGCAGCCAAGAGTCAGGAGCCCGTCCTACTGAAGCTTTCTTT. Its protein is CASSQESGARPTEAFF.

This clonotype showed up just a few times. The genes are TRBV20-1 and TRBJ2-1; the match to TRBD1 covers 9 bases. The junction had 12 bases not matched to a gene; V was cut back by 1 base and J by 8 bases. Germline V lookup: CDR1 DFQATT, CDR2 SNEGSKA (reference sequence). The CDR3 runs to 16 residues. CDR3: CSARGFRDRVVDEQFF. The CDR3 bases are TGCAGTGCTAGAGGATTCCGGGACAGGGTAGTGGATGAGCAGTTCTTC.

This clonotype was detected a few times. The chain links TRBV20-1 to TRBJ1-6; TRBD1 is a possible D gene (6 bases). The CDR3 has 14 amino acids. V was clipped by 7 bases and J by 3 bases, with 13 bases between them. The germline gives CDR1 DFQATT, CDR2 SNEGSKA (reference sequence). Written as DNA, the CDR3 is TGCAGTGGGCAGGGGACCGTCTATAATTCACCCCTCCACTTT. It specifies CSGQGTVYNSPLHF.

V is TRBV20-1 and J is TRBJ2-7, with TRBD2 matching over 9 bases. V shed 4 bases and J 6 bases; nucleotides not matched to a gene: 13. Germline lookup yields CDR1 DFQATT and CDR2 SNEGSKA (reference sequence). The CDR3 runs 15 residues. The chain's CDR3 is CSATNTGTSKREQYF. Here the CDR3 DNA reads TGCAGTGCTACGAACACCGGGACTAGCAAGCGCGAGCAGTACTTC.

The chain links TRBV30 to TRBJ2-7, with D possibly TRBD2 on 5 matching bases. The ends were cut back, 0 bases at V and 5 bases at J, with 5 bases in the middle. The CDR3 consists of 11 residues. Germline-derived CDR1 and CDR2 are GTSNPN and SVGIG (reference sequence). The CDR3 protein is CAWSVGNEQYF. Written as DNA, the CDR3 is TGTGCCTGGAGTGTCGGGAACGAGCAGTACTTC.

The CDR3 spells CASSQERQLHSNQPQHF. The CDR3, as DNA: TGCGCCAGCAGCCAAGAGAGGCAGCTTCATAGCAATCAGCCCCAGCATTTT. V and J are TRBV4-3 and TRBJ1-5; D gene unclear. V shed 0 bases and J shed 0 bases, with 12 bases lying between them. Germline V gene lookup returns CDR1 LGHNA and CDR2 YSLEER. The CDR3 spans 17 residues.

The table lists this clonotype with a few counts. The chain has TRBV5-8 and TRBJ1-2, with D unclear. The V gene's germline CDR1 is SGHTS and CDR2 YDEGEE. Trimming stripped 3 bases from V and 4 bases from J, with 7 bases between. The CDR3 extends over 12 amino acids. The CDR3 sequence is CASSSRRYGYTF. CDR3 nucleotide sequence: TGTGCCAGCAGCTCTAGGCGCTATGGCTACACCTTC. Full variable domain (missing parts from reference TRBV5-8 and TRBJ1-2): EAGVTQSPTHLIKTRGQQATLRCSPISGHTSVYWYQQALGLGLQFLLWYDEGEERNRGNFPPRFSGRQFPNYSSELNVNALELEDSALYLCASSSRRYGYTFGSGTRLTVV.

This clonotype was observed a few times. The chain couples TRBV12-3 or TRBV12-4 to TRBJ2-2; the D is unclear. The CDR3 is 15 residues long. V lost 6 bases to trimming and J lost 0 bases, with 11 bases between them. The CDR3: CASRPIWANTGELFF. CDR3 coding DNA: TGTGCCAGCAGGCCCATCTGGGCGAACACCGGGGAGCTGTTTTTT.

Concerning this clonotype itself: A single base separates this from a much larger clone, so it may be a read error. The V call is TRBV9, the J call TRBJ2-1; the D is unclear. The CDR3 length is 15 residues. CDR1 SGDLS and CDR2 YYNGEE come from the germline V gene. The CDR3 region is CASSVALLSYNEQLF. The CDR3 bases are TGTGCCAGCAGCGTAGCGCTACTTTCCTACAATGAGCAGTTATTC.

The V gene is TRBV19, the J gene TRBJ2-1, with 16 nucleotides matching TRBD2. Germline V gene sequence: CDR1 LNHDA, CDR2 SQIVND (reference sequence). The CDR3 sequence is 15 residues long. V lost 7 bases to trimming and J lost 6 bases; unmatched junction nucleotides: 3. The CDR3 sequence: CASKGLAGGPNEQFF. The CDR3 DNA sequence: TGTGCCAGTAAGGGACTAGCGGGAGGGCCCAATGAGCAGTTCTTC.

Ten or more counts support this clonotype. V gene TRBV7-3 combines with J gene TRBJ1-1; D ambiguous. This CDR3 region has 15 residues. V was cut by 5 bases and J by 0 bases, with 13 bases left in between. Germline V gene sequence: CDR1 SGHTA, CDR2 FQGTGA. The DNA for the CDR3 is TGTGCCAGCAGCGTGGGCGGCCTCATGAACACTGAAGCTTTCTTT. Protein product: CASSVGGLMNTEAFF.

Ten or more counts support this clonotype. The chain is built from TRBV5-1 and TRBJ2-3; the D gene is possibly TRBD2 (6 bases). V lost 0 bases and J 3 bases, leaving 8 bases between the germline ends. The germline CDR1 and CDR2 sequences are SGHRS and YFSETQ. CDR3 size: 14 residues. The CDR3 nucleotides read TGCGCCAGCAGCTTGGCTGCGGGGACAGATACGCAGTATTTT. It specifies CASSLAAGTDTQYF.

This clonotype was seen only a few times. This sequence joins TRBV22-1 and TRBJ2-7. TRBV22-1 is given as a pseudogene. The CDR3 sequence is 12 residues long. The CDR3 reads CPGSARKYEQYF. The CDR3, as DNA: TGTCCTGGGAGCGCACGGAAGTACGAGCAGTACTTC.

This clonotype was counted at least ten times. The chain is built from TRBV12-3 or TRBV12-4 and TRBJ1-5; a weak D match, TRBD1 (5 bases). V gave up 5 bases and J gave up 2 bases, with 13 bases separating them. This CDR3 contains 15 residues. The CDR3 is CASSTTQGGNQPQHF. Written as DNA, the CDR3 is TGTGCCAGCAGTACGACCCAGGGAGGCAATCAGCCCCAGCATTTT.

This chain uses TRBV12-3 or TRBV12-4 with TRBJ2-3; TRBD2 agrees at 13 bases. The junction had 8 bases not matched to a gene; V was cut back by 0 bases and J by 5 bases. This CDR3 has 18 residues. CDR3 sequence (DNA): TGTGCCAGCAGTTTAGCAACAGGACTAGCGGGAGTTGTAGATACGCAGTATTTT. This translates into CASSLATGLAGVVDTQYF.

This clonotype was counted only a few times. In DNA, the CDR3 is TGTGCCAGCAGCTTAGGGCTAGCGGGAGTATCGCAGTTCTTC. This translates into CASSLGLAGVSQFF. The chain joins TRBV7-2 to TRBJ2-1; TRBD2 matches 10 bases. The V segment lost 1 base and the J segment 12 bases; nucleotides outside the gene matches: 6. CDR1 SGHTA and CDR2 FQGNSA come from the germline V gene. The CDR3 length is 14 residues. Variable domain in full (rest from reference TRBV7-2 and TRBJ2-1): GAGVSQSPSNKVTEKGKDVELRCDPISGHTALYWYRQSLGQGLEFLIYFQGNSAPDKSGLPSDRFSAERTGGSVSTLTIQRTQQEDSAVYLCASSLGLAGVSQFFGPGTRLTVL.

The chain employs TRBV5-1 and TRBJ1-6; D not certain. Germline V gene data show CDR1 as SGHRS and CDR2 as YFSETQ. The CDR3 runs 13 residues. The V end lost 0 bases, the J end lost 15 bases, and 13 bases lay between the germline ends. The CDR3 loop is CASSLDGPGGLHF. CDR3 sequence (DNA): TGCGCCAGCAGCTTGGATGGCCCAGGAGGCCTCCACTTT. The full variable domain, with the rest looked up from reference TRBV5-1 and TRBJ1-6, is KAGVTQTPRYLIKTRGQQVTLSCSPISGHRSVSWYQQTPGQGLQFLFEYFSETQRNKGNFPGRFSGRQFSNSRSEMNVSTLELGDSALYLCASSLDGPGGLHFGNGTRLTVT.

This clonotype has only a few counts. The gene calls are TRBV11-2 and TRBJ2-7, with D possibly being TRBD2 (7 bases). Germline loops: CDR1 SGHAT, CDR2 FQNNGV. This CDR3 comprises 14 residues. Trimming left V 0 bases short and J 7 bases short, with 13 bases between. CDR3 coding DNA: TGTGCCAGCAGCTTAGAACGGGGGGCGCGGGAGCAGTACTTC. It translates to CASSLERGAREQYF.